This T cell receptor (beta chain) was sequenced for a study of CD8 T cell repertoires and HIV-1 epitope variants. About this clone: Antigen specificity is unknown.

Libraries were prepared by immunoSEQ multiplex PCR; TCRdb keeps only in-frame clonotypes and omits some of them. The sample holds some 7,000 clones, around 64% seen once. With 1 base clipped from V and 6 bases from J, the junction kept 4 bases outside the gene matches. The CDR3 is made up of 14 amino acids. Germline V gene lookup returns CDR1 SGHAT and CDR2 FQNNGV. The sequence derives from a male donor with HIV. This rearrangement joins TRBV11-2 to TRBJ1-1, with 8 bases matching TRBD1. Source material: cultured CD8+ T cells derived from PBMCs. The CDR3: CASSLGTGTSEAFF. The CDR3 region has the DNA TGTGCCAGCAGCTTAGGGACAGGGACTTCTGAAGCTTTCTTT.